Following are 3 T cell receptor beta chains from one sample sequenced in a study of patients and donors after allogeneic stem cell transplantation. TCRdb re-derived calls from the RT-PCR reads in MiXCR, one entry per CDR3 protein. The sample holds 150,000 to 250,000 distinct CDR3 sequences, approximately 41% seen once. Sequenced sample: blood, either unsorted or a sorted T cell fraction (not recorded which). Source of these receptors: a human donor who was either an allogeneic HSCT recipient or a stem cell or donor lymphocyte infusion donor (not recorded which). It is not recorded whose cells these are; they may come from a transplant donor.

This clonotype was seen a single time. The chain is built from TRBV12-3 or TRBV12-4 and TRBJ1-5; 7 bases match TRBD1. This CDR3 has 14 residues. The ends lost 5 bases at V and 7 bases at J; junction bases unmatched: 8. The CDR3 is CASSGGTVRQPQHF. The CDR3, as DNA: TGTGCCAGCAGTGGTGGGACAGTTAGGCAGCCCCAGCATTTT.

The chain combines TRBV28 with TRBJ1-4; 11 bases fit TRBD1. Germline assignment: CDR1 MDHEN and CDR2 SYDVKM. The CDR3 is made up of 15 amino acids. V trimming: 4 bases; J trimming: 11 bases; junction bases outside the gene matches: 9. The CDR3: CASSYGQGAEGKLFF. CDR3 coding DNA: TGTGCCAGCAGTTACGGACAGGGGGCCGAGGGGAAACTGTTTTTT.

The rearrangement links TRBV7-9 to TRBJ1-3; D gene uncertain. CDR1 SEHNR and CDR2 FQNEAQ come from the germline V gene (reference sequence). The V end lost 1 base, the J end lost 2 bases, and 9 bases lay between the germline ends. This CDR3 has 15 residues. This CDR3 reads CASSLVQGAGNTIYF. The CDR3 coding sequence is TGTGCCAGCAGCTTAGTTCAAGGTGCTGGAAACACCATATATTTT.